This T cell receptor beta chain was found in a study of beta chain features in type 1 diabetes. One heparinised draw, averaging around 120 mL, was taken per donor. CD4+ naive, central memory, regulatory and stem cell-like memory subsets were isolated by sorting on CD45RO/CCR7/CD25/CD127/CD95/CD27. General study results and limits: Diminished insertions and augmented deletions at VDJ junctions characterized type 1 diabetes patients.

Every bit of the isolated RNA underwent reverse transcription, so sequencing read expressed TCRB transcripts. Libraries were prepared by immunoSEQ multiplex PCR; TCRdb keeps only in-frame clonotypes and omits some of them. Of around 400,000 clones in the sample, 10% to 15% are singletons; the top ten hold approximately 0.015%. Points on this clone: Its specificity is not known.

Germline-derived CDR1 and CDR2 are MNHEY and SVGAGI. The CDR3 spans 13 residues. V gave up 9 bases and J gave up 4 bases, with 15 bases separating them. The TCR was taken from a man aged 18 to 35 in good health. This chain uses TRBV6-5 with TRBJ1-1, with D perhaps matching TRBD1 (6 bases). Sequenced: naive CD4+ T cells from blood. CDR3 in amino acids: CASMRGTGTEAFF. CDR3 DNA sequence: TGTGCCAGTATGAGGGGGACGGGCACTGAAGCTTTCTTT.